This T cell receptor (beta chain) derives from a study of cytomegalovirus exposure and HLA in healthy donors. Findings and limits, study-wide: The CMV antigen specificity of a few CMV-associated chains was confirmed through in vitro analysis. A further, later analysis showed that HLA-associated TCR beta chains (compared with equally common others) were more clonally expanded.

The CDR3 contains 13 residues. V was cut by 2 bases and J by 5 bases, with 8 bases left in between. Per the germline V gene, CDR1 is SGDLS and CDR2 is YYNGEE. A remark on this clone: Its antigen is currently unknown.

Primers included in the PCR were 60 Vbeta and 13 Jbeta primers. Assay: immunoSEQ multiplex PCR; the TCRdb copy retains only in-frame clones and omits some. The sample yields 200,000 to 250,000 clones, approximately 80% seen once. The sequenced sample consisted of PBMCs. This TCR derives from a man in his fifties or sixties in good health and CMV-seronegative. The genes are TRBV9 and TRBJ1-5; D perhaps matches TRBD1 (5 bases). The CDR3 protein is CASSVRVDQPQHF. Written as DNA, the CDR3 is TGTGCCAGCAGCGTCAGGGTAGATCAGCCCCAGCATTTT.